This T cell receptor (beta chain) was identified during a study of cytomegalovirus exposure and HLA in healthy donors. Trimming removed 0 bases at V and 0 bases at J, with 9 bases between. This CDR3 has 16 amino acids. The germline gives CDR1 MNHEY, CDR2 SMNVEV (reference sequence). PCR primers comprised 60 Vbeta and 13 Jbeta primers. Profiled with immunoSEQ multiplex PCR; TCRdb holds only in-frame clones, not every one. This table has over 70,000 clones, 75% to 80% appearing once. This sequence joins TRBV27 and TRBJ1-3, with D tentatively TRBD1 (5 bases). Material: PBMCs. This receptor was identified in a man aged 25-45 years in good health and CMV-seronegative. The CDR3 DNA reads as TGTGCCAGCAGTTTATCGGCGGGACTCTCTGGAAACACCATATATTTT. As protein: CASSLSAGLSGNTIYF.